This T cell receptor (beta chain) is from a study of T cell responses to AZD1222 COVID-19 vaccine. Study results and caveats: Seropositive at baseline were only a handful of AZD1222 recipients. The donors showed a predominance of white British ancestry and of females, with possible underestimation of clonal diversity. Repertoire sampling occurred only after the peak T cell response. Spike was spanned by vaccine-associated CD4 TCRs, which were dominant at 160-218 and 743-854.

Sequenced by immunoSEQ multiplex PCR; TCRdb stores in-frame clones only, minus some. Of about 56,000 clones in the sample, roughly 85% were seen once. About this clone itself: Its antigen remains unidentified.

V lost 0 bases, J lost 4 bases, and 7 bases stayed unmatched. The CDR3 has 17 amino acids. Germline lookup yields CDR1 SQVTM and CDR2 ANQGSEA. The specimen was peripheral blood, collected on day 0 of AZD1222 vaccination. The source of this sequence is an adult in good health. This chain connects TRBV29-1 to TRBJ2-1; 12 nucleotides match TRBD2. The CDR3 nucleotides are TGCAGCGTTGAAGATTTTGGGACTAGCGGGCGGTACAATGAGCAGTTCTTC. It specifies CSVEDFGTSGRYNEQFF.